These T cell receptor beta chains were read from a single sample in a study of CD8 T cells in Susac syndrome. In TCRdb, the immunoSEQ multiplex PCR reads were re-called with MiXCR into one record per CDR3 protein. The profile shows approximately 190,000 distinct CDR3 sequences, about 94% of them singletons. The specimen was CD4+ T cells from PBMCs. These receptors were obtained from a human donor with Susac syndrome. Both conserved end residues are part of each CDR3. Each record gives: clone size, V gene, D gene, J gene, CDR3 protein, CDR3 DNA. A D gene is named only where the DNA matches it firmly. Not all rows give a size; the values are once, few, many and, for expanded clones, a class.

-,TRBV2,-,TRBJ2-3,CASRPIYSSDTQYF,TGTGCCAGCAGGCCGATATATTCGTCAGATACGCAGTATTTT
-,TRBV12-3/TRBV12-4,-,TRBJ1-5,CASSEHRGNQPQHF,TGTGCCAGCAGTGAGCATAGGGGCAATCAGCCCCAGCATTTT
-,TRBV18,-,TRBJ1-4,CASSPGGSDEKLFF,TGTGCCAGCTCACCGGGGGGCTCGGATGAAAAACTGTTTTTT
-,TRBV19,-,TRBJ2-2,CASSSGAGHGELFF,TGTGCCAGTAGTTCGGGGGCCGGGCACGGGGAGCTGTTTTTT
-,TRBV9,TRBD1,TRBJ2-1,CASSVAGTGGVDEQFF,TGTGCCAGCAGCGTAGCGGGGACAGGGGGTGTGGATGAGCAGTTCTTC
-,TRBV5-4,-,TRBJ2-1,CASSLNPTGFNEQFF,TGTGCCAGCAGCTTGAACCCAACAGGTTTTAATGAGCAGTTCTTC
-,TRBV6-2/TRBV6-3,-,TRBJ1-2,CASSQRTRTALNYGYTF,TGTGCCAGCAGCCAGCGAACCCGGACAGCCCTCAACTATGGCTACACCTTC
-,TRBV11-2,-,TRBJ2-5,CASSSEQPHGRETQYF,TGTGCCAGCAGCTCCGAGCAGCCCCACGGTCGCGAGACCCAGTACTTC
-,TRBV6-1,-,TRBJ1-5,CASRDGQGGYSNQPQHF,TGTGCCAGCAGGGACGGCCAAGGCGGCTATAGCAATCAGCCCCAGCATTTT
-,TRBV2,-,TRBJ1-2,CASSGERGGYGYTF,TGTGCCAGCAGTGGCGAGAGGGGGGGCTATGGCTACACCTTC
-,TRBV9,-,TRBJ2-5,CASSVDPPKGLEETQYF,TGTGCCAGCAGCGTAGACCCCCCAAAGGGTTTGGAAGAGACCCAGTACTTC
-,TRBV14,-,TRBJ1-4,CASSRDLISKEKLFF,TGTGCCAGCAGCCGGGACCTCATTTCAAAGGAAAAACTGTTTTTT
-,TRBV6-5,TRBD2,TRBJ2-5,CASTRTSGETQYF,TGTGCCAGCACGCGGACTAGCGGGGAGACCCAGTACTTC
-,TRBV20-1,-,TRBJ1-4,CSVPAGPTNEKLFF,TGCAGTGTCCCAGCGGGTCCAACTAATGAAAAACTGTTTTTT
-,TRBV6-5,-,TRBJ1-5,CASSSRQTANQPQHF,TGTGCCAGCAGTTCCCGACAGACCGCAAATCAGCCCCAGCATTTT
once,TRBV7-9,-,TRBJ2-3,CASSTRTQRSTDTQYF,TGTGCCAGCAGCACACGGACGCAGAGGAGCACAGATACGCAGTATTTT
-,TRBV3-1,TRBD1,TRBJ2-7,CASSQSGTGAYEQYF,TGTGCCAGCAGCCAGTCCGGGACAGGGGCCTACGAGCAGTACTTC
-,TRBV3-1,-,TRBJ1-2,CASSLRSPDGYTF,TGTGCCAGCAGCCTGAGGAGCCCCGATGGCTACACCTTC
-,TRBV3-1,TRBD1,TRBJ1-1,CASSLGTGTGNTEAFF,TGTGCCAGCAGCCTTGGAACCGGGACAGGGAACACTGAAGCTTTCTTT
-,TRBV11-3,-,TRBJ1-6,CASSEGRGGNSPLHF,TGTGCCAGCAGCGAGGGTAGGGGAGGGAATTCACCCCTCCACTTT
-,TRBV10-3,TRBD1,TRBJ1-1,CAISEWGQGGTEAFF,TGTGCCATCAGTGAGTGGGGACAGGGAGGGACTGAAGCTTTCTTT
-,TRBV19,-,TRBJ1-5,CASRSPGNGNQPQHF,TGTGCCAGTAGATCCCCGGGGAACGGCAATCAGCCCCAGCATTTT
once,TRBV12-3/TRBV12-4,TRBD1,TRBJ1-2,CASSSGTVFGYTF,TGTGCCAGCAGTTCCGGGACAGTGTTTGGCTACACCTTC
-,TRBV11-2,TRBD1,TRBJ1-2,CASSSRSFSDRDYGYTF,TGTGCCAGCAGCTCACGTTCCTTCTCGGACAGGGACTATGGCTACACCTTC
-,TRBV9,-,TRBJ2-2,CASSGLSTGELFF,TGTGCCAGCAGCGGCCTCAGCACCGGGGAGCTGTTTTTT
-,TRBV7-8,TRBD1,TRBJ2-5,CATQRGRLGETQYF,TGTGCCACCCAGAGGGGGCGCCTTGGCGAGACCCAGTACTTC
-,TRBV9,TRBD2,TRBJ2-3,CASSGRLAGTDTQYF,TGTGCCAGCAGCGGACGACTAGCGGGCACAGATACGCAGTATTTT
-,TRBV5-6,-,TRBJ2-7,CASSVTGLRNEQYF,TGTGCCAGCAGCGTTACCGGGCTAAGGAACGAGCAGTACTTC
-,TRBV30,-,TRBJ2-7,CAWMDGHEQYF,TGTGCCTGGATGGATGGTCACGAGCAGTACTTC
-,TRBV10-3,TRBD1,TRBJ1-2,CASGKAGTGGADGYTF,TGTGCCTCCGGGAAAGCCGGGACAGGGGGCGCGGATGGCTACACCTTC
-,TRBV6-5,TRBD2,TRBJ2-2,CASTPSGGTGELFF,TGTGCCAGCACCCCTAGCGGGGGGACCGGGGAGCTGTTTTTT
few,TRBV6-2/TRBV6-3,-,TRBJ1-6,CASSLEVGPLHF,TGTGCCAGCAGTTTGGAGGTGGGACCCCTCCACTTT
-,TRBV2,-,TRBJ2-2,CASSVLGELFF,TGTGCCAGCAGTGTTCTCGGGGAGCTGTTTTTT
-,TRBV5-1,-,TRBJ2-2,CASSPTGTTTGELFF,TGCGCCAGCAGCCCGACAGGTACTACCACCGGGGAGCTGTTTTTT
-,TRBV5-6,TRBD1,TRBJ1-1,CASRTGAGNTEAFF,TGTGCCAGCAGGACAGGGGCTGGGAACACTGAAGCTTTCTTT
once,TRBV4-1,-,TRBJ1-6,CASSHSVGGGSSYNSPLHF,TGCGCCAGCAGCCATAGCGTTGGAGGGGGGAGCTCCTATAATTCACCCCTCCACTTT
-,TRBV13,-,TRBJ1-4,CASSRSRGWSEKLFF,TGTGCCAGCAGCCGCTCCAGGGGTTGGAGTGAAAAACTGTTTTTT
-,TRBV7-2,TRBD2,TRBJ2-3,CASSPGLAGMLTDTQYF,TGTGCCAGCAGCCCCGGACTAGCGGGGATGCTAACAGATACGCAGTATTTT
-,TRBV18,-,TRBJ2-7,CASSPTASYEQYF,TGTGCCAGCTCACCAACTGCCTCCTACGAGCAGTACTTC
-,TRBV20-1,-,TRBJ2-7,CSARDPGAAYEQYF,TGCAGTGCTAGAGATCCGGGGGCAGCCTACGAGCAGTACTTC
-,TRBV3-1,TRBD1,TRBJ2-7,CASSHLGQGDEQYF,TGTGCCAGCAGCCACTTGGGACAGGGGGACGAGCAGTACTTC
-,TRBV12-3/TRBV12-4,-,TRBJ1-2,CASRLGAADHGYTF,TGTGCCAGCAGGTTGGGAGCTGCAGACCATGGCTACACCTTC
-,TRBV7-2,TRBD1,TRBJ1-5,CASSLVGTDNQPQHF,TGTGCCAGCAGCTTAGTCGGGACAGACAATCAGCCCCAGCATTTT
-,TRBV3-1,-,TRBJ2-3,CASSQEGRIGTDTQYF,TGTGCCAGCAGCCAAGAAGGCAGGATTGGCACAGATACGCAGTATTTT
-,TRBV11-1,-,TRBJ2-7,CASRSPVSYEQYF,TGTGCCAGCAGGAGCCCGGTTTCCTACGAGCAGTACTTC
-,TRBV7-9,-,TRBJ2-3,CASRRDLNTDTQYF,TGTGCCAGCAGACGGGACCTCAACACAGATACGCAGTATTTT
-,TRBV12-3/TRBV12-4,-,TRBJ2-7,CASSWRGPYEQYF,TGTGCCAGCAGTTGGCGGGGGCCCTACGAGCAGTACTTC
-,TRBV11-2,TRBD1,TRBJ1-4,CASSETDRALNEKLFF,TGTGCCAGCAGCGAAACGGACAGGGCCCTTAATGAAAAACTGTTTTTT
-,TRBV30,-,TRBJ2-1,CAWSGGGALLNNEQFF,TGTGCCTGGAGTGGTGGCGGGGCCCTTCTCAACAATGAGCAGTTCTTC
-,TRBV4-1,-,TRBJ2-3,CASSQDSPARTDTQYF,TGCGCCAGCAGCCAAGATTCGCCAGCCCGCACAGATACGCAGTATTTT
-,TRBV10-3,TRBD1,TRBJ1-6,CATIPGQGNSPLHF,TGTGCCACCATACCGGGACAGGGGAATTCTCCCCTCCACTTT
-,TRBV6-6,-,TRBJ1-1,CASSYIGGRNTEAFF,TGTGCCAGCAGTTACATTGGGGGAAGGAACACTGAAGCTTTCTTT
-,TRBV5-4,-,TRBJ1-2,CASSPRGGAGDYGYTF,TGTGCCAGCAGCCCCCGGGGGGGCGCAGGTGACTATGGCTACACCTTC
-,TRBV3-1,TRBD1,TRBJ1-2,CASSPGTDNSLGYTF,TGTGCCAGCAGTCCCGGGACAGATAATTCGTTAGGCTACACCTTC
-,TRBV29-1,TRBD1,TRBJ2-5,CSVDRRDRGQETQYF,TGCAGCGTTGACCGACGGGACAGGGGCCAAGAGACCCAGTACTTC
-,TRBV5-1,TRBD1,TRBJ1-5,CASSVGQGEMQPQHF,TGCGCCAGCAGCGTTGGACAGGGGGAAATGCAGCCCCAGCATTTT
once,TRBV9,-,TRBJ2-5,CASSVGHYQETQYF,TGTGCCAGCAGCGTAGGGCATTACCAAGAGACCCAGTACTTC